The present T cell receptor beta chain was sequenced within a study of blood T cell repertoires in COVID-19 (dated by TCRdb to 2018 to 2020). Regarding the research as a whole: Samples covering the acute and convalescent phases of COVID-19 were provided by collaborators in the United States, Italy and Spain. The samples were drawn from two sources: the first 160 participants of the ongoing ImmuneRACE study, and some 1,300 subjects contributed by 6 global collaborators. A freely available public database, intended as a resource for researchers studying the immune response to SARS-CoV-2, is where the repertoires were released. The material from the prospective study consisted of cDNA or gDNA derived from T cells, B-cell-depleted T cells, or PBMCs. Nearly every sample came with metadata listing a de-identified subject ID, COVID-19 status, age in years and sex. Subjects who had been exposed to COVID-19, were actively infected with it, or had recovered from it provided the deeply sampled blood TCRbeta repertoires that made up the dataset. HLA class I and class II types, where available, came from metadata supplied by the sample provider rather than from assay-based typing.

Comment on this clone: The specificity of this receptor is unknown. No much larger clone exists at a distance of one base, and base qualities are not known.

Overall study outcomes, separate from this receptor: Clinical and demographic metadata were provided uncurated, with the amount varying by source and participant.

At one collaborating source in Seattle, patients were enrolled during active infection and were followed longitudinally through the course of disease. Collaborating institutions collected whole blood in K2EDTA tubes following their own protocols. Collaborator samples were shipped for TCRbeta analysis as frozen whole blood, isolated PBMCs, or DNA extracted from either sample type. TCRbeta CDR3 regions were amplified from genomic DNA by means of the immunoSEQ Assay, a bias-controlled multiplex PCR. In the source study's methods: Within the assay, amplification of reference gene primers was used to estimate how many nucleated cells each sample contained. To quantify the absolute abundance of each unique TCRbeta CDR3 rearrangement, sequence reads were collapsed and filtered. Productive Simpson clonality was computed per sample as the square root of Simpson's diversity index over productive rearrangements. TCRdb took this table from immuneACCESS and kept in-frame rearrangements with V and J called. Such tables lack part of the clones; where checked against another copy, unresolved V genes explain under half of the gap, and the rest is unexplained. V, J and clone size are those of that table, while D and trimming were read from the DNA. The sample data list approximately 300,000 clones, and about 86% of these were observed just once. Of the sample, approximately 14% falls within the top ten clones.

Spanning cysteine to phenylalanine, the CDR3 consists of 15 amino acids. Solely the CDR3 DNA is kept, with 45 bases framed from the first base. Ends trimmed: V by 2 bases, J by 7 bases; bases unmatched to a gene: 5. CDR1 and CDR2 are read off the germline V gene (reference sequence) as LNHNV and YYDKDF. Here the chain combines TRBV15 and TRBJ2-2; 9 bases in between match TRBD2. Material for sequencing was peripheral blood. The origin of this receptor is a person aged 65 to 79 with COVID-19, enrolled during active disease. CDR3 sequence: CATSRLAGEIGELFF. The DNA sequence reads TGTGCCACCAGCAGATTAGCGGGAGAAATCGGGGAGCTGTTTTTT.